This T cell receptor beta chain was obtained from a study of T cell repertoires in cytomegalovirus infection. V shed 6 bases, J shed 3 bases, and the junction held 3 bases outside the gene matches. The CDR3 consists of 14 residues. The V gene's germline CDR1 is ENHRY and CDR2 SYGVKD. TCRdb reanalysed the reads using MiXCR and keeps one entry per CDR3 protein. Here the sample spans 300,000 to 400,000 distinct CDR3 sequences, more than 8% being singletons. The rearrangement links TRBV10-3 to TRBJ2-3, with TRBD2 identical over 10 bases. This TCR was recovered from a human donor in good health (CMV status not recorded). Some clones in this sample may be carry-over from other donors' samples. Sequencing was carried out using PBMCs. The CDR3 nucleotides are TGTGCCATCAGGACTAGCGGGCAAACAGATACGCAGTATTTT. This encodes CAIRTSGQTDTQYF.